This TCR beta chain came from a study of blood T cell repertoires in COVID-19. Deletions cut 7 bases from V and 4 bases from J, with 19 bases between. Germline CDR1 is LNHNV and CDR2 is YYDKDF (reference sequence). CDR3 length equals 15 residues. The method was immunoSEQ multiplex PCR; TCRdb's version includes in-frame clones alone and lacks a portion of them. Of 170,000 or so clones in the sample, 70% to 90% are singletons; the top ten hold approximately 2.1%. This clonotype was sampled from a man younger than 30 who had recovered from COVID-19. Input material: peripheral blood. The V call is TRBV15, the J call TRBJ2-5; D is possibly TRBD1 (5 bases). CDR3 region: CATTLDTPRGETQYF. In nucleotides, the CDR3 is TGTGCCACCACCTTGGACACTCCTAGGGGAGAGACCCAGTACTTC.